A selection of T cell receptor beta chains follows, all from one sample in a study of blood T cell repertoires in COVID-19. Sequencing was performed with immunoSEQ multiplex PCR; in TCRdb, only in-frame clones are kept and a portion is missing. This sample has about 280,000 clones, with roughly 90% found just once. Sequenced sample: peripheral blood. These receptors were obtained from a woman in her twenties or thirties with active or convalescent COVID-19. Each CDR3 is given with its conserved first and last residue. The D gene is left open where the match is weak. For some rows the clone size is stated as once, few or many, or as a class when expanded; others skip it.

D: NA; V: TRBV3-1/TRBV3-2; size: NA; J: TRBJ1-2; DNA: TGTGCCAGCAGCCAAGATCGAGCAGAGGGGGTTAGTTATGGCTACACCTTC; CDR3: CASSQDRAEGVSYGYTF
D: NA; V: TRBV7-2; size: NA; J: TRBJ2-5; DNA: TGTGCCAGCAGCTTAGGGGAGTTCATCTGGGGAGAGACCCAGTACTTC; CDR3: CASSLGEFIWGETQYF
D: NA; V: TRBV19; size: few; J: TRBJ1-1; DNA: TGTGCCAGCTCCATGAGAAGGGGCCCTATGAACACTGAAGCTTTCTTT; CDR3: CASSMRRGPMNTEAFF
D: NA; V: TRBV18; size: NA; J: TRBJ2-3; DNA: TGTGCCAGCTCCACGACTGGAGGGGCGGGTACAGATACGCAGTATTTT; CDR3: CASSTTGGAGTDTQYF
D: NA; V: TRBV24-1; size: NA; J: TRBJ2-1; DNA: TGTGCCACCGGCCGGGAGACCAATGAGCAGTTCTTC; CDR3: CATGRETNEQFF
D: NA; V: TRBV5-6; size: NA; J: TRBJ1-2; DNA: TGTGCCAGCAGCTTGGGGCAGATTAACTATGGCTACACCTTC; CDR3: CASSLGQINYGYTF
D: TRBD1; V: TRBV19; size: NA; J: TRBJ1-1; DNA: TGTGCCAGTAGTACCCCGGGACAGGGGAGAACTGAAGCTTTCTTT; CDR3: CASSTPGQGRTEAFF
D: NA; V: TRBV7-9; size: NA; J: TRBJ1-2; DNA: TGTGCCAGCAGCTCCCTCACCTTC; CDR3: CASSSLTF
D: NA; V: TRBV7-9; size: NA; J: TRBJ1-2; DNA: TGTGCCAGCAGCGCTCCGACAGCGGGGGCGGCTGGCTACACCTTC; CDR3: CASSAPTAGAAGYTF
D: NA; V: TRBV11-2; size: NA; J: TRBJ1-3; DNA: TGTGCCAGCAGCTTAGAAGGCGGTGTATGGAACACCATATATTTT; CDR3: CASSLEGGVWNTIYF
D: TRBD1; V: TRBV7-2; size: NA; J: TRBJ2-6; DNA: TGTGCCAGCAGCTTACGGACAGGGTTGACGGGGGCCAACGTCCTGACTTTC; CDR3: CASSLRTGLTGANVLTF
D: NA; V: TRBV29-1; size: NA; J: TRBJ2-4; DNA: TGCAGCGCCTCGGACAGAGTCAAAAACATTCAGTACTTC; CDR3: CSASDRVKNIQYF
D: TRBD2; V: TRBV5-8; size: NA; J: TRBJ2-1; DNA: TGTGCCAGCGTACTTAGCGGGCCTCTCCTACAGCAGTTCTTC; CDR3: CASVLSGPLLQQFF
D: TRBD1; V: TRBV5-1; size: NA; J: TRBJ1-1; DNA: TGCGCCAGCAGCTTGCAGGGACAGGGCCTGAACACTGAAGCTTTCTTT; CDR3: CASSLQGQGLNTEAFF
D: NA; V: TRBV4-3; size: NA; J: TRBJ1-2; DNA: TGCGCCAGCAGCCAAGAGGGGGGAACTTATGGCTACACCTTC; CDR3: CASSQEGGTYGYTF
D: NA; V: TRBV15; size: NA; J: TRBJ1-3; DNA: TGTGCCACCAGCAGCCCAACAGGGTTAGCCGGAAACACCATATATTTT; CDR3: CATSSPTGLAGNTIYF